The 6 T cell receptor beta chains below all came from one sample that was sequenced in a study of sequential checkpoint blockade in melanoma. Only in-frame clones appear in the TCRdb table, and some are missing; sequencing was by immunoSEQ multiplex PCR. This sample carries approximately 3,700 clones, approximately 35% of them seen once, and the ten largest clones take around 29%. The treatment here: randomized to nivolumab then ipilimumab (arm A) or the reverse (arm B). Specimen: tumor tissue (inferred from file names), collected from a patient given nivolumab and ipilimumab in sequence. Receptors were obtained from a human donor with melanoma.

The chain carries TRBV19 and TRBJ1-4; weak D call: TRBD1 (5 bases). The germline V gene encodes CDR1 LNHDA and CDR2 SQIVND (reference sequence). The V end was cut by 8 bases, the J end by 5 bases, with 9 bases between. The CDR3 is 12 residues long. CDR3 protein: CASGGKNEKLFF. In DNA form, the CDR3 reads TGTGCCAGTGGGGGGAAGAATGAAAAACTGTTTTTT. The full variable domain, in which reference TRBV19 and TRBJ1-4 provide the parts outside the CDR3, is DGGITQSPKYLFRKEGQNVTLSCEQNLNHDAMYWYRQDPGQGLRLIYYSQIVNDFQKGDIAEGYSVSREKKESFPLTVTSAQKNPTAFYLCASGGKNEKLFFGSGTQLSVL.

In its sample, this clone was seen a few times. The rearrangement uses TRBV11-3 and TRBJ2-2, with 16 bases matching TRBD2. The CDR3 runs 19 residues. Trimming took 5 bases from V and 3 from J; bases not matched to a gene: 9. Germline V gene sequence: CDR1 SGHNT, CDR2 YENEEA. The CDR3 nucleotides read TGTGCCAGCAGCCGTCCCGGGACTAGCGGGAGGGCCGACACCGGGGAGCTGTTTTTT. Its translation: CASSRPGTSGRADTGELFF.

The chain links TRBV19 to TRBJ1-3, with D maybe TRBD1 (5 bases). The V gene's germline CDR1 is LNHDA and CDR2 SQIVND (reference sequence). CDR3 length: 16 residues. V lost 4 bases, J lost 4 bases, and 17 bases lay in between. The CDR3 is CASSTSEAGMGNTIYF. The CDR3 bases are TGTGCCAGTAGTACATCCGAGGCAGGGATGGGAAACACCATATATTTT.

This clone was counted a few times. CDR3 sequence (DNA): TGTGCCAGTAGTATTTCTCCGGGACAGGGGTATTCCGGGGAGCTGTTTTTT. This translates into CASSISPGQGYSGELFF. The genes are TRBV19 and TRBJ2-2; 10 nucleotides match TRBD1. The CDR3 length is 17 residues. CDR1 is LNHDA, CDR2 SQIVND, per germline (reference sequence). V lost 3 bases and J lost 6; bases outside the gene matches: 10.

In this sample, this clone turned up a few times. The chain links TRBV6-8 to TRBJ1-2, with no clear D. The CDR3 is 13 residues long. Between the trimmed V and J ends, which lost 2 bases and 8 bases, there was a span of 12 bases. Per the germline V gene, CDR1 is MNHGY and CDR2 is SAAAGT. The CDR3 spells CASSYQAGGGYTF. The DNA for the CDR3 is TGTGCCAGCAGTTACCAGGCCGGAGGCGGCTACACCTTC.

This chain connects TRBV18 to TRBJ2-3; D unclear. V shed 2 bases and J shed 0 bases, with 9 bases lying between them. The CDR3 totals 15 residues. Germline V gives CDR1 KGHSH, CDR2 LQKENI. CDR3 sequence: CASSPLPSSTDTQYF. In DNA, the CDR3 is TGTGCCAGCTCACCATTACCGAGTAGCACAGATACGCAGTATTTT.